The subject of this entry is one T cell receptor (beta chain). Trimming removed 2 bases from V and 2 bases from J, with 10 bases in between. Germline V gives CDR1 GTSNPN, CDR2 SVGIG (reference sequence). There are 14 residues in the CDR3. The authors reverse transcribed all of the isolated RNA, so sequencing captured expressed TCRB transcripts. The repertoire was sequenced with immunoSEQ multiplex PCR; TCRdb's copy has only in-frame clones and lacks some. The table records fewer than 250,000 clones, over 9.5% of them present only once. The entry originates in a study of beta chain features in type 1 diabetes.

This TCR came from a young woman in good health. Sample: naive CD4+ T cells from blood. The chain employs TRBV30 and TRBJ1-5; D might be TRBD1 (5 bases). CDR3 DNA: TGTGCCTGGAGTCCCGGGGGTGGCAATCAGCCCCAGCATTTT. Translation gives CAWSPGGGNQPQHF.